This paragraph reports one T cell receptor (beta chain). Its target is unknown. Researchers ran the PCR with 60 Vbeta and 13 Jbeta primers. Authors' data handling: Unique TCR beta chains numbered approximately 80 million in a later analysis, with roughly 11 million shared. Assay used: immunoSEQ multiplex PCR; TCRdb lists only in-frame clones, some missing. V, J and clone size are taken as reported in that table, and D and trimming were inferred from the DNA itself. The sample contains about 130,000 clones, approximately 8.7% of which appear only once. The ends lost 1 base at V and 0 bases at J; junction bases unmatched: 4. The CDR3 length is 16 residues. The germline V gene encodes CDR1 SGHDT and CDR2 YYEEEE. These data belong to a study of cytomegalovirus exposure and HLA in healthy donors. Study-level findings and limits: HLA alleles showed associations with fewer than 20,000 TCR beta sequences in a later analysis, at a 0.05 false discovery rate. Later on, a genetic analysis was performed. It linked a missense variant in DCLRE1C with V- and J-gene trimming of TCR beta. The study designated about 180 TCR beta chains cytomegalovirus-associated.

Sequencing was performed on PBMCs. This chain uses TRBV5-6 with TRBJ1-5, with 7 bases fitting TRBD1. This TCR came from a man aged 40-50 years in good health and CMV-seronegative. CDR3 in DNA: TGTGCCAGCAGCTTGATGGACAGGAATAGCAATCAGCCCCAGCATTTT. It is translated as CASSLMDRNSNQPQHF.